This paragraph reports one T cell receptor (beta chain). Its target is unknown. This sample was included in a study of brain T cells in children with intractable seizures. V was cut by 3 bases and J by 5 bases, with 1 base left in between. The CDR3 runs 11 residues. The study's findings and limits: Absence of clones before surgery may stem from lower sequencing depth.

Clones were sequenced by immunoSEQ multiplex PCR, and TCRdb holds only the in-frame ones, with some missing. The data contain about 76,000 clones, under 95% of them singletons. The material was peripheral blood, obtained at surgery. The sequence derives from a boy younger than two with tuberous sclerosis and intractable seizures. V gene TRBV12-3 or TRBV12-4 combines with J gene TRBJ2-2; no clear D gene. The CDR3 is CASSFTGELFF. Written as DNA, the CDR3 is TGTGCCAGCAGTTTTACCGGGGAGCTGTTTTTT.